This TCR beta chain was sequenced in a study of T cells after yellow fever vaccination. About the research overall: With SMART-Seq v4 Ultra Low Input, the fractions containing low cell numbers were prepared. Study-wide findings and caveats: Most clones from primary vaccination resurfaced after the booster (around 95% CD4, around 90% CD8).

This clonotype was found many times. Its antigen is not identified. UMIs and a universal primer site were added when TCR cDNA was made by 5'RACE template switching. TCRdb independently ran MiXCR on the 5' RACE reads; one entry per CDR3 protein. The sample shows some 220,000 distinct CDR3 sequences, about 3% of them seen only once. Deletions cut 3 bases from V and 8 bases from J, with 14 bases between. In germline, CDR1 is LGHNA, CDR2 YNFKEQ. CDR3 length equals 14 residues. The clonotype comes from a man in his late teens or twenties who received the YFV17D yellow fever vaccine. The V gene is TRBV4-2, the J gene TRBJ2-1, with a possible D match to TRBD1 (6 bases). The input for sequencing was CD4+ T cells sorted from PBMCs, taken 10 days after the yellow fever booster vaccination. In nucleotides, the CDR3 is TGTGCCAGCAGCCACCCGGCCAGGGGCCATGAGCAGTTCTTC. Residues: CASSHPARGHEQFF.